This T cell receptor beta chain was identified during a study of identical twins. V lost 1 base, J lost 6 bases, and 11 bases stayed unmatched. The CDR3 runs 17 residues. Per the germline V gene, CDR1 is LGHDT and CDR2 is YNNKEL (reference sequence). General observations from the study: Insertions ran lower in abundant cord blood beta clonotypes, though not in memory repertoires.

MiXCR was run by TCRdb on the 5' RACE reads, yielding one entry per CDR3 protein. The data contain about 480,000 distinct CDR3 sequences, 11% to 15% of them singletons. There are many counts of this clonotype. The target antigen is unknown. These sequences were also reported in another study, on yellow fever vaccine responses in identical twins.

The chain employs TRBV3-1 and TRBJ2-1, with 8 bases identical to TRBD2. This clonotype originated in a woman between 18 and 29 years old in good health. Sequencing was carried out using CD4+ T cells sorted from blood. CDR3 DNA: TGTGCCAGCAGCCAAGGGCTCGGTAGCGGGGCGAGCAATGAGCAGTTCTTC. As protein: CASSQGLGSGASNEQFF.